This T cell receptor beta chain was identified during a study of OX40 agonist ivuxolimab in advanced cancers. Overall study: The group had a mean age of roughly 65 years, ranged from about 23 to 79, and was around 86% male.

The repertoire was sequenced with immunoSEQ multiplex PCR; TCRdb's copy has only in-frame clones and lacks some. The sample yields under 150,000 clones, about 93% seen once. On this clone itself: Its target is not known.

Points from the study as a whole: Clonal expansion among partial responders at 0.1-3.0 mg/kg ranked near the lowest. More expanded clones were seen, on average, in CD8+ T cells than in CD4+.

The receptor was derived from an adult with an advanced solid tumor such as melanoma, head and neck, liver or kidney cancer. The material was CD4+ or CD8+ T cells sorted from blood, obtained in a trial of the OX40 agonist ivuxolimab.

The CDR3 DNA sequence: TGTGCCAGCAGCGAAGGGGGGGCTGGAAGAGGCTCCTACAATGAGCAGTTCTTC. Protein product: CASSEGGAGRGSYNEQFF. This sequence joins TRBV7-8 and TRBJ2-1; D is possibly TRBD2 (7 bases). With 5 bases removed from V and 0 bases from J, the gap between germline ends came to 20 bases. The CDR3 consists of 18 residues. Germline assignment: CDR1 SGHVS and CDR2 FQNEAQ.